One sample yielded the 20 T cell receptor beta chains listed below, sequenced in a study of blood T cell repertoires in COVID-19. Repertoires were generated with immunoSEQ multiplex PCR, while TCRdb's copy carries only in-frame clones and drops some. The data hold 100,000 to 150,000 clones, with roughly 87% observed a single time. The sample consisted of peripheral blood. The receptors originated from a human donor in a cohort sampled during active COVID-19.

The J gene is TRBJ1-4, the V gene TRBV4-1, with D unresolved. Per germline, CDR1 MGHRA and CDR2 YSYEKL. The CDR3 consists of 16 residues. Trimming removed 0 bases from V and 8 bases from J, with 16 bases in between. The CDR3 DNA follows: TGCGCCAGCAGCCAAGAAGGGCGGACTATGGGAGAAAAACTGTTTTTT. Translated: CASSQEGRTMGEKLFF.

This clone was detected once. V gene TRBV11-3 combines with J gene TRBJ2-1, with TRBD2 identical over 7 bases. V dropped 9 bases and J dropped 2; count of bases not matched to a gene: 7. The CDR3 extends over 14 amino acids. CDR1 is SGHNT, CDR2 YENEEA, per germline. CDR3 DNA: TGTGCCAGTGCCGGGAGGTCCCCCTACAATGAGCAGTTCTTC. Translated, it gives CASAGRSPYNEQFF.

This clone was observed a single time. The chain employs TRBV28 and TRBJ2-7; 7 positions agree with TRBD1. Trimming at V came to 2 bases and at J to 1 base, leaving 2 bases not matched to a gene. The CDR3 is 14 residues long. The germline V gene encodes CDR1 MDHEN and CDR2 SYDVKM. CDR3 loop: CASSLDRVSYEQYF. The CDR3 DNA reads TGTGCCAGCAGTTTAGACAGGGTTTCCTACGAGCAGTACTTC.

This chain uses TRBV2 with TRBJ2-2, with a weak D call TRBD1 (6 bases). CDR1 and CDR2 (germline): SNHLY, FYNNEI. There are 16 residues in the CDR3. Trimming took 10 bases from V and 4 from J, leaving 22 bases between them. This chain's CDR3 is CATTINRDVATGELFF. The CDR3 DNA follows: TGTGCCACCACAATCAACAGGGATGTAGCCACCGGGGAGCTGTTTTTT.

This chain joins TRBV28 and TRBJ2-1, with 9 bases matching TRBD1. CDR3 length: 15 amino acids. Germline V lookup: CDR1 MDHEN, CDR2 SYDVKM. V trimming: 8 bases; J trimming: 10 bases; junction bases outside the gene matches: 15. CDR3 region: CASSFGGTGSREQFF. CDR3 sequence (DNA): TGTGCCAGCTCTTTTGGAGGGACAGGGAGCAGAGAGCAGTTCTTC. Full variable domain (outside the CDR3, taken from reference TRBV28 and TRBJ2-1): DVKVTQSSRYLVKRTGEKVFLECVQDMDHENMFWYRQDPGLGLRLIYFSYDVKMKEKGDIPEGYSVSREKKERFSLILESASTNQTSMYLCASSFGGTGSREQFFGPGTRLTVL.

V and J are TRBV24-1 and TRBJ2-1; 10 bases align to TRBD2. The length of the CDR3 is 16 residues. With V trimmed by 1 base and J by 6 bases, 5 bases remained unmatched. Germline V gene lookup returns CDR1 KGHDR and CDR2 SFDVKD. For the CDR3, the DNA is TGTGCCACCAGTGATTTCGGAGCGGGAGGGCCCAATGAGCAGTTCTTC. This codes for CATSDFGAGGPNEQFF.

The chain carries TRBV3-1 (or the pseudogene TRBV3-2) and TRBJ1-4; no reliable D call. CDR1 is LGHDT, CDR2 YNNKEL, per germline (reference sequence). The CDR3 totals 16 residues. V was trimmed by 1 base and J by 8 bases, leaving 17 bases between them. CDR3 sequence reads: CASSQGMGRSREKLFF. Written as DNA, the CDR3 is TGTGCCAGCAGCCAAGGTATGGGGAGATCGCGGGAAAAACTGTTTTTT.

The V call is TRBV6-5, the J call TRBJ2-7, with D possibly matching TRBD2 (6 bases). The V gene's germline CDR1 is MNHEY and CDR2 SVGAGI. The V gene lost 7 bases and the J gene lost 0 bases, with 16 bases spanning the gap. The CDR3 has 15 residues. CDR3 protein: CASTPAGGYSYEQYF. CDR3 coding DNA: TGTGCCAGCACTCCGGCCGGGGGTTACTCCTACGAGCAGTACTTC.

V usage is TRBV4-1 and J usage is TRBJ1-5; tentatively, D is TRBD1 (6 bases). Per the germline V gene, CDR1 is MGHRA and CDR2 is YSYEKL. The V end was cut by 1 base, the J end by 0 bases, with 10 bases between. This CDR3 region has 16 residues. The CDR3 DNA is TGCGCCAGCAGCCAAGGGTGGGGGCTTAGCAATCAGCCCCAGCATTTT. Translating it yields CASSQGWGLSNQPQHF.

This clone was detected only once. The CDR3 loop reads CASSSNRATNEKLFF. DNA of the CDR3: TGTGCCAGCAGCTCAAACAGAGCAACTAATGAAAAACTGTTTTTT. The chain joins TRBV7-8 to TRBJ1-4, with D unclear. Trimming took 4 bases from V and 0 from J, leaving 9 bases between them. Germline V gene lookup returns CDR1 SGHVS and CDR2 FQNEAQ. The CDR3 is made up of 15 amino acids.

The chain carries TRBV2 and TRBJ1-2; TRBD1 agrees at 10 bases. Germline-derived CDR1 and CDR2 are SNHLY and FYNNEI. The CDR3 runs 16 residues. V lost 0 bases and J lost 7; bases outside the gene matches: 8. In nucleotides, the CDR3 is TGTGCCAGCAGTGAAGCGCTTCAGCGGACAGGGGGTGGCTACACCTTC. This sequence encodes CASSEALQRTGGGYTF.

J is TRBJ2-1 and V is TRBV19; the match to TRBD1 covers 7 bases. The CDR3 extends over 15 amino acids. Germline CDR1 LNHDA, CDR2 SQIVND (reference sequence). The V segment lost 5 bases and the J segment 9 bases; nucleotides outside the gene matches: 13. DNA of the CDR3: TGTGCCAGTAGTTTCAAGACAGGGTTCGGATCTGAGCAGTTCTTC. Protein product: CASSFKTGFGSEQFF.

The V call is TRBV11-2, the J call TRBJ2-2; TRBD1 might be the D (6 bases). CDR3 length equals 15 residues. Germline lookup yields CDR1 SGHAT and CDR2 FQNNGV. V lost 6 bases, J lost 1 base, and 12 bases lay in between. This CDR3 reads CASRKGGRNTGELFF. For the CDR3, the DNA is TGTGCCAGCAGAAAAGGGGGAAGGAACACCGGGGAGCTGTTTTTT. Complete variable domain (other parts from reference TRBV11-2 and TRBJ2-2): EAGVAQSPRYKIIEKRQSVAFWCNPISGHATLYWYQQILGQGPKLLIQFQNNGVVDDSQLPKDRFSAERLKGVDSTLKIQPAKLEDSAVYLCASRKGGRNTGELFFGEGSRLTVL.

The chain is built from TRBV11-3 and TRBJ2-1; D perhaps matches TRBD2 (6 bases). The CDR3 length is 15 residues. V gave up 1 base and J gave up 4 bases, with 11 bases separating them. The germline V gene has CDR1 SGHNT and CDR2 YENEEA. The DNA for the CDR3 is TGTGCCAGCAGCTTAGGCGGTGGACTATACAATGAGCAGTTCTTC. Its translation: CASSLGGGLYNEQFF.

The V gene is TRBV28, the J gene TRBJ2-4; TRBD1 aligns across 12 bases. The CDR3 is made up of 15 amino acids. CDR1 is MDHEN, CDR2 SYDVKM, per germline. The trim removed 6 bases at V and 3 bases at J, leaving 3 bases unmatched. This CDR3 is CASRGQGAVKNIQYF. The CDR3 bases are TGTGCCAGCAGGGGACAGGGGGCTGTCAAAAACATTCAGTACTTC.

The chain couples TRBV19 to TRBJ1-5, with 10 bases aligning to TRBD1. This CDR3 is built from 18 residues. V shed 6 bases, J shed 2 bases, and the junction held 13 bases outside the gene matches. CDR1 is LNHDA and CDR2 is SQIVND in the germline V gene (reference sequence). The CDR3 nucleotides read TGTGCCAGTAGACTGGGGACAGGGGAGACGTGGGGCAATCAGCCCCAGCATTTT. Amino acid sequence: CASRLGTGETWGNQPQHF.

The chain has TRBV7-2 and TRBJ2-7; 9 bases agree with TRBD1. The CDR3 is 15 residues long. Trimming cost V 5 bases and J 9 bases; bases outside gene matches: 14. The germline CDR1 and CDR2 sequences are SGHTA and FQGNSA. This CDR3 reads CASSIPGQGFLGQYF. CDR3 in DNA: TGTGCCAGCAGCATTCCGGGACAGGGATTTTTAGGGCAGTACTTC.

The chain carries TRBV11-2 and TRBJ1-5; D is unclear. V lost 1 base and J lost 6, with 7 bases in between. Germline V gene sequence: CDR1 SGHAT, CDR2 FQNNGV. This CDR3 spans 13 amino acids. The CDR3 coding sequence is TGTGCCAGCAGCTTAGGTAGTATTCAGCCCCAGCATTTT. As protein: CASSLGSIQPQHF.

The chain has TRBV29-1 and TRBJ2-1; D gene ambiguous. The germline gives CDR1 SQVTM, CDR2 ANQGSEA. The length of the CDR3 is 12 residues. The ends were cut back, 3 bases at V and 4 bases at J, with 7 bases in the middle. The CDR3 protein is CSVDFRYNEQFF. For the CDR3, the DNA is TGCAGCGTTGACTTCAGGTACAATGAGCAGTTCTTC.

The chain joins TRBV9 to TRBJ2-3; 7 bases are shared with TRBD2. The germline gives CDR1 SGDLS, CDR2 YYNGEE. The CDR3 has 16 amino acids. Trimming cost V 2 bases and J 2 bases; bases outside gene matches: 8. This CDR3 reads CASSVGLAAITDTQYF. In DNA form, the CDR3 reads TGTGCCAGCAGCGTTGGGCTAGCGGCGATCACAGATACGCAGTATTTT.